This record concerns one TCR beta chain sequence. This record belongs to a study of blood T cell repertoires in COVID-19. It was during active infection that Seattle patients were enrolled and then longitudinally followed. Original processing notes: Amplification of reference gene primers provided the estimated nucleated cell counts. TCRdb's copy holds only in-frame clones and misses some; the assay was immunoSEQ multiplex PCR. D and trimming come from the DNA, and the V and J calls and clone size come from that table. The table lists about 120,000 clones, about 92% of them singletons, with 3.5% to 5.5% in the top ten. V lost 6 bases and J lost 4; bases outside the gene matches: 9. There are 14 residues in the CDR3. CDR1 is SGHRS, CDR2 YFSETQ, per germline.

Material for sequencing was peripheral blood. The chain combines TRBV5-1 with TRBJ2-5; TRBD2 aligns across 7 bases. This receptor was obtained from a man between 60 and 70 years old with COVID-19, enrolled during active disease. The CDR3 loop reads CASIGSGIGETQYF. The CDR3 region has the DNA TGCGCCAGCATCGGGAGCGGGATTGGAGAGACCCAGTACTTC.